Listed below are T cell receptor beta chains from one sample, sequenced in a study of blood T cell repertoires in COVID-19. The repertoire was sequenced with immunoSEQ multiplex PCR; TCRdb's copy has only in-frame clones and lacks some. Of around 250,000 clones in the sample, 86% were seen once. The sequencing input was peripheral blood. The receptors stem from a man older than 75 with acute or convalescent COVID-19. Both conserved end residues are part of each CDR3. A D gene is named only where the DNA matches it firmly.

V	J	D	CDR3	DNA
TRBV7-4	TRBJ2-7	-	CASSLPGPSEQYF	TGTGCCAGCAGCTTACCAGGGCCCTCCGAGCAGTACTTC
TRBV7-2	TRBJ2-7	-	CASSLITYSYEQYF	TGTGCCAGCAGCTTAATCACCTATTCCTACGAGCAGTACTTC
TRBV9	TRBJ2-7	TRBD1	CASSPHKGAYEQYF	TGTGCCAGCAGCCCCCATAAGGGGGCGTACGAGCAGTACTTC
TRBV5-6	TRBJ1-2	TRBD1	CASRETGTGGYTF	TGTGCCAGCAGGGAGACAGGGACGGGCGGCTACACCTTC
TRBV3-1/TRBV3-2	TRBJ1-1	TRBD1	CASTLQGAMNTEAFF	TGTGCCAGCACCCTACAGGGGGCGATGAACACTGAAGCTTTCTTT
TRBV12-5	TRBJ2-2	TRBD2	CASGFGREGWTGELFF	TGTGCTAGTGGTTTCGGGCGGGAGGGGTGGACCGGGGAGCTGTTTTTT
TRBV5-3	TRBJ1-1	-	CARSLDRTAMNTEAFF	TGTGCCAGAAGCTTGGATCGGACAGCCATGAACACTGAAGCTTTCTTT
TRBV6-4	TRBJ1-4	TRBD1	CASSPGQGTKKLFF	TGTGCCAGCAGCCCGGGACAGGGGACGAAAAAACTGTTTTTT
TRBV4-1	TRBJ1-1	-	CASSQLRQETMAFF	TGCGCCAGCAGCCAACTTAGACAGGAAACTATGGCTTTCTTT
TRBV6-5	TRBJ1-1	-	CAGGNTEAFF	TGTGCCGGAGGGAACACTGAAGCTTTCTTT
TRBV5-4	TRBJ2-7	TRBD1	CASSRQGSNEQYF	TGTGCCAGCAGCCGACAGGGGTCCAACGAGCAGTACTTC
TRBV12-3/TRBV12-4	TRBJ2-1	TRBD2	CASCPRGKEQFF	TGTGCCAGCTGCCCGCGGGGGAAAGAGCAGTTCTTC